The rows below give T cell receptor beta chains drawn from one sample of a study of metastatic and nonmetastatic thyroid tumors. Using MiXCR, TCRdb reanalyzed the PCR reads. The table shows approximately 90,000 clones, with 8% to 9.5% occurring only once. The material sequenced was blood. These receptors were taken from a female donor with papillary thyroid cancer or a benign thyroid nodule (not recorded which). Some clones in this sample may be carry-over from other donors' samples. Both conserved end residues are part of each CDR3. D genes are given only for firm matches. The listing skips clone size in some rows; elsewhere it reads once, few, many or a size class.

clone_size: few; v_call: TRBV6-1; j_call: TRBJ2-7; d_call: NA; cdr3_aa: CASRDRTYEQYF; cdr3_nt: TGTGCCAGCAGGGACCGTACCTACGAGCAGTACTTC
clone_size: NA; v_call: TRBV7-2; j_call: TRBJ2-7; d_call: TRBD2; cdr3_aa: CASSFSPGTIGEQYF; cdr3_nt: TGTGCCAGCAGCTTTAGTCCCGGGACTATAGGCGAGCAGTACTTC
clone_size: many; v_call: TRBV7-2; j_call: TRBJ2-7; d_call: TRBD1; cdr3_aa: CASSADRVHEQYF; cdr3_nt: TGTGCCAGCAGCGCAGACAGGGTTCACGAGCAGTACTTC
clone_size: many; v_call: TRBV12-3/TRBV12-4; j_call: TRBJ2-2; d_call: NA; cdr3_aa: CASSFRSKSNTGELFF; cdr3_nt: TGTGCCAGCAGTTTTAGGTCGAAATCGAACACCGGGGAGCTGTTTTTT
clone_size: many; v_call: TRBV2; j_call: TRBJ2-3; d_call: TRBD2; cdr3_aa: CASSGGSGGAGTQYF; cdr3_nt: TGTGCCAGCAGCGGGGGGAGCGGGGGGGCTGGTACGCAGTATTTT
clone_size: many; v_call: TRBV12-3/TRBV12-4; j_call: TRBJ2-1; d_call: NA; cdr3_aa: CASSLSNEQFF; cdr3_nt: TGTGCCAGCAGTTTAAGCAATGAGCAGTTCTTC
clone_size: many; v_call: TRBV24-1; j_call: TRBJ2-2; d_call: NA; cdr3_aa: CATSDLSDTGELFF; cdr3_nt: TGTGCCACCAGTGATTTATCGGATACCGGGGAGCTGTTTTTT
clone_size: few; v_call: TRBV6-1; j_call: TRBJ2-6; d_call: TRBD1; cdr3_aa: CASSRDSALSGDNVLTF; cdr3_nt: TGTGCCAGCAGTAGGGACAGCGCCCTCTCTGGGGACAACGTCCTGACTTTC
clone_size: few; v_call: TRBV2; j_call: TRBJ2-7; d_call: NA; cdr3_aa: CAGGKTGGQYEQYF; cdr3_nt: TGTGCCGGCGGAAAGACAGGTGGTCAGTACGAGCAGTACTTC
clone_size: NA; v_call: TRBV7-9; j_call: TRBJ2-7; d_call: NA; cdr3_aa: CASSAWGYEQYF; cdr3_nt: TGTGCCAGCAGTGCTTGGGGCTACGAGCAGTACTTC
clone_size: many; v_call: TRBV12-3/TRBV12-4; j_call: TRBJ2-3; d_call: NA; cdr3_aa: CASSLSSAGDTQYF; cdr3_nt: TGTGCCAGCAGTTTAAGCAGCGCTGGAGATACGCAGTATTTT
clone_size: few; v_call: TRBV20-1; j_call: TRBJ2-3; d_call: TRBD2; cdr3_aa: CSARTQRGLAGGPGTDTQYF; cdr3_nt: TGCAGTGCTAGGACCCAACGAGGACTAGCGGGGGGGCCGGGCACAGATACGCAGTATTTT
clone_size: many; v_call: TRBV7-9; j_call: TRBJ1-5; d_call: TRBD1; cdr3_aa: CASSLDRDPDQPQHF; cdr3_nt: TGTGCCAGCAGTCTGGACAGGGATCCGGATCAGCCCCAGCATTTT
clone_size: NA; v_call: TRBV24-1; j_call: TRBJ2-1; d_call: NA; cdr3_aa: CATSYWDWDEQFF; cdr3_nt: TGTGCCACCAGTTATTGGGACTGGGATGAGCAGTTCTTC
clone_size: many; v_call: TRBV3-1; j_call: TRBJ2-3; d_call: TRBD2; cdr3_aa: CASSQSLLAGGRNTQYF; cdr3_nt: TGTGCCAGCAGCCAATCTCTACTAGCGGGGGGGAGGAATACGCAGTATTTT
clone_size: many; v_call: TRBV4-2; j_call: TRBJ2-5; d_call: TRBD2; cdr3_aa: CASSQEYTSGGKETQYF; cdr3_nt: TGTGCCAGCAGCCAAGAATACACTAGCGGGGGGAAAGAGACCCAGTACTTC
clone_size: many; v_call: TRBV19; j_call: TRBJ1-2; d_call: TRBD1; cdr3_aa: CASSPQGAKGYTF; cdr3_nt: TGTGCCAGTAGCCCACAGGGGGCGAAGGGCTACACCTTC
clone_size: many; v_call: TRBV11-2; j_call: TRBJ1-3; d_call: NA; cdr3_aa: CASSNILTGNTIYF; cdr3_nt: TGTGCCAGCAGCAACATTCTCACTGGAAACACCATATATTTT
clone_size: NA; v_call: TRBV3-1; j_call: TRBJ1-3; d_call: TRBD1; cdr3_aa: CASSQVYGQGSSGNTIYF; cdr3_nt: TGTGCCAGCAGCCAAGTTTATGGACAGGGGAGTTCTGGAAACACCATATATTTT
clone_size: NA; v_call: TRBV9; j_call: TRBJ2-3; d_call: NA; cdr3_aa: CASSVETGTYTDTQYF; cdr3_nt: TGTGCCAGCAGCGTGGAAACCGGGACGTACACAGATACGCAGTATTTT
clone_size: many; v_call: TRBV6-1; j_call: TRBJ1-2; d_call: TRBD1; cdr3_aa: CASSEGTGGWSGYTF; cdr3_nt: TGTGCCAGCAGTGAGGGGACAGGGGGCTGGAGTGGCTACACCTTC
clone_size: few; v_call: TRBV6-5; j_call: TRBJ1-5; d_call: NA; cdr3_aa: CASIPTTDQPQHF; cdr3_nt: TGTGCCAGCATTCCTACGACGGATCAGCCCCAGCATTTT
clone_size: many; v_call: TRBV19; j_call: TRBJ2-7; d_call: TRBD1; cdr3_aa: CATQPGQGLGEQYF; cdr3_nt: TGTGCCACTCAACCGGGACAGGGTTTAGGCGAGCAGTACTTC
clone_size: many; v_call: TRBV2; j_call: TRBJ2-3; d_call: NA; cdr3_aa: CASSVRRETDTQYF; cdr3_nt: TGTGCCAGCAGTGTTAGGAGGGAAACAGATACGCAGTATTTT
clone_size: NA; v_call: TRBV14; j_call: TRBJ2-7; d_call: NA; cdr3_aa: CASSQVTARTRVYEHYF; cdr3_nt: TGTGCCAGCAGCCAAGTGACAGCGAGGACTCGGGTGTACGAGCATTACTTC
clone_size: few; v_call: TRBV18; j_call: TRBJ2-2; d_call: TRBD2; cdr3_aa: CASSPTSGGLNTGELFF; cdr3_nt: TGTGCCAGCTCACCAACTAGCGGGGGCCTTAACACCGGGGAGCTGTTTTTT
clone_size: few; v_call: TRBV9; j_call: TRBJ1-5; d_call: NA; cdr3_aa: CASSVDGRVFQPQHF; cdr3_nt: TGTGCCAGCAGCGTAGACGGGCGGGTTTTCCAGCCCCAGCATTTT
clone_size: NA; v_call: TRBV4-2; j_call: TRBJ2-7; d_call: TRBD2; cdr3_aa: CASSQEGAGGYYEQYF; cdr3_nt: TGTGCCAGCAGCCAAGAAGGGGCGGGGGGCTATTACGAGCAGTACTTC
clone_size: many; v_call: TRBV12-3/TRBV12-4; j_call: TRBJ2-5; d_call: NA; cdr3_aa: CASSKTETQYF; cdr3_nt: TGTGCCAGCAGCAAAACAGAGACCCAGTACTTC
clone_size: many; v_call: TRBV7-9; j_call: TRBJ1-1; d_call: NA; cdr3_aa: CASSLGMAEAFF; cdr3_nt: TGTGCCAGCAGCTTAGGGATGGCTGAAGCTTTCTTT
clone_size: few; v_call: TRBV6-2/TRBV6-3; j_call: TRBJ2-2; d_call: NA; cdr3_aa: CASSYPKGTNTGELFF; cdr3_nt: TGTGCCAGCAGTTACCCTAAGGGGACGAACACCGGGGAGCTGTTTTTT
clone_size: many; v_call: TRBV12-3/TRBV12-4; j_call: TRBJ2-5; d_call: TRBD2; cdr3_aa: CASSKLAGRETQYF; cdr3_nt: TGTGCCAGCAGTAAACTAGCGGGGAGAGAGACCCAGTACTTC
clone_size: NA; v_call: TRBV30; j_call: TRBJ1-5; d_call: NA; cdr3_aa: CAWSVLGEHYQPQHF; cdr3_nt: TGTGCCTGGAGTGTACTGGGGGAACATTATCAGCCCCAGCATTTT
clone_size: many; v_call: TRBV3-1; j_call: TRBJ2-7; d_call: TRBD1; cdr3_aa: CASSQTGLEQYF; cdr3_nt: TGTGCCAGCAGCCAGACAGGGCTCGAGCAGTACTTC
clone_size: NA; v_call: TRBV5-1; j_call: TRBJ1-2; d_call: NA; cdr3_aa: CASSPGGAYGYTF; cdr3_nt: TGCGCCAGCAGCCCCGGGGGGGCCTATGGCTACACCTTC
clone_size: many; v_call: TRBV20-1; j_call: TRBJ2-2; d_call: TRBD1; cdr3_aa: CSASPGQGTGELFF; cdr3_nt: TGCAGTGCTTCACCGGGACAGGGGACCGGGGAGCTGTTTTTT
clone_size: NA; v_call: TRBV7-9; j_call: TRBJ1-2; d_call: NA; cdr3_aa: CASSPSGFRATF; cdr3_nt: TGTGCCAGCAGCCCCAGCGGATTTCGAGCCACCTTC
clone_size: many; v_call: TRBV9; j_call: TRBJ2-7; d_call: TRBD2; cdr3_aa: CASSLGLQSSYEQYF; cdr3_nt: TGTGCCAGCAGCTTGGGACTACAAAGCTCCTACGAGCAGTACTTC
clone_size: many; v_call: TRBV18; j_call: TRBJ2-7; d_call: TRBD1; cdr3_aa: CASSPRQGAGEQYF; cdr3_nt: TGTGCCAGCTCACCACGGCAGGGGGCGGGTGAGCAGTACTTC